Below, 18 T cell receptor beta chains from the same sample are listed, as sequenced in a study of PD-1 blockade in mismatch repair-deficient tumors. TCRdb's table, derived via immunoSEQ multiplex PCR, lists solely in-frame clones and lacks some. The repertoire holds 90,000 to 130,000 clones, about 80% seen once, with about 4.5% in the top ten. The material was peripheral blood, obtained about 60 weeks after starting pembrolizumab. Every receptor here comes from an adult with mismatch repair-deficient cancer.

The chain carries TRBV29-1 and TRBJ1-4; TRBD1 matches at 7 bases. The CDR3 covers 13 residues. V was clipped by 4 bases and J by 8 bases; unmatched bases: 7. Germline V gives CDR1 SQVTM, CDR2 ANQGSEA. CDR3 bases: TGCAGCGTTGGGGCAGGGGGACGGGAAAAACTGTTTTTT. It encodes CSVGAGGREKLFF.

In its sample, this clone was seen a few times. V gene TRBV28 combines with J gene TRBJ2-3; TRBD2 agrees at 16 bases. Germline V gene lookup returns CDR1 MDHEN and CDR2 SYDVKM. The CDR3 is 18 residues long. The junction had 5 bases not matched to a gene; V was cut back by 5 bases and J by 0 bases. This CDR3 is CASSLGLAGGVSTDTQYF. DNA for the CDR3: TGTGCCAGCAGTCTGGGACTAGCGGGAGGGGTGAGCACAGATACGCAGTATTTT.

This sequence joins TRBV7-2 and TRBJ1-2, with D hard to call. V was cut by 7 bases and J by 0 bases, with 12 bases left in between. The CDR3 totals 14 residues. Germline V gene lookup returns CDR1 SGHTA and CDR2 FQGNSA. CDR3 amino acids: CASTPPRPNYGYTF. For the CDR3, the DNA is TGTGCCAGCACCCCCCCCCGTCCTAACTATGGCTACACCTTC.

The rearrangement uses TRBV5-6 and TRBJ2-1, with 10 bases fitting TRBD2. Germline V gives CDR1 SGHDT, CDR2 YYEEEE. This CDR3 is built from 19 residues. After removal of 0 bases from V and 0 bases from J, the junction contained 9 bases not matched to a gene. CDR3 loop: CASSLGKGLALSSYNEQFF. CDR3 nucleotides: TGTGCCAGCAGCTTGGGCAAGGGACTAGCGCTTAGCTCCTACAATGAGCAGTTCTTC. Supplemented by reference TRBV5-6 and TRBJ2-1, the full variable domain reads DAGVTQSPTHLIKTRGQQVTLRCSPKSGHDTVSWYQQALGQGPQFIFQYYEEEERQRGNFPDRFSGHQFPNYSSELNVNALLLGDSALYLCASSLGKGLALSSYNEQFFGPGTRLTVL.

The genes are TRBV6-5 and TRBJ1-3; D unresolved. Between the trimmed V and J ends, which lost 5 bases and 4 bases, there was a span of 9 bases. Germline V gives CDR1 MNHEY, CDR2 SVGAGI. The CDR3 length is 13 residues. The chain's CDR3 is CASSKGAGNTIYF. CDR3 nucleotide sequence: TGTGCCAGCAGTAAGGGCGCGGGAAACACCATATATTTT.

The rearrangement links TRBV30 to TRBJ1-2; D gene uncertain. Trimming took off 1 base at V and 4 bases at J, with 4 bases between the two ends. This CDR3 has 11 amino acids. CDR1 and CDR2 (germline): GTSNPN, SVGIG (reference sequence). The CDR3 is CAWSEVYGYTF. The CDR3 DNA reads as TGTGCCTGGAGTGAAGTCTATGGCTACACCTTC.

For the CDR3, the DNA is TGCAGCGTTGAAGAAGGGGGAGCTCCCTACGAGCAGTACTTC. The encoded protein is CSVEEGGAPYEQYF. The chain carries TRBV29-1 and TRBJ2-7, with D perhaps TRBD1 (6 bases). This CDR3 region has 14 residues. Trimming took off 0 bases at V and 2 bases at J, with 11 bases between the two ends. Germline V gene sequence: CDR1 SQVTM, CDR2 ANQGSEA.

This rearrangement joins TRBV6-5 to TRBJ1-3; TRBD1 matches 7 bases. CDR1 MNHEY and CDR2 SVGAGI come from the germline V gene. The length of the CDR3 is 15 residues. The J segment lost 2 bases and the V segment lost 7 bases, leaving 8 bases of the junction unmatched. This CDR3 is CASKPDRDPGNTIYF. In nucleotides, the CDR3 is TGTGCCAGCAAACCCGACAGGGACCCTGGAAACACCATATATTTT.

The rearrangement links TRBV19 to TRBJ2-2; D not certain. Between the trimmed V and J ends, which lost 5 bases and 4 bases, there was a span of 5 bases. Germline CDR1 is LNHDA and CDR2 is SQIVND (reference sequence). This CDR3 has 12 residues. CDR3 DNA: TGTGCCAGTAGTTGGGGCACCGGGGAGCTGTTTTTT. As protein: CASSWGTGELFF.

This clone occurred a few times. The chain links TRBV19 to TRBJ2-1, with TRBD2 as a possible D gene (6 bases). This CDR3 has 15 residues. With 3 bases removed from V and 5 bases from J, the gap between germline ends came to 14 bases. Germline CDR1 LNHDA, CDR2 SQIVND (reference sequence). CDR3 bases: TGTGCCAGTAGTATTGGCGGGAACGGAAACAATGAGCAGTTCTTC. It is translated as CASSIGGNGNNEQFF.

This chain links TRBV11-3 with TRBJ1-1; the D is unclear. V lost 3 bases, J lost 4 bases, and 12 bases lay in between. The germline gives CDR1 SGHNT, CDR2 YENEEA. The CDR3 consists of 14 residues. CDR3 DNA: TGTGCCAGCAGCTTTACTACGGGCGGCACTGAAGCTTTCTTT. Its translation: CASSFTTGGTEAFF.

This chain uses TRBV5-1 with TRBJ2-3, with unresolved D. The length of the CDR3 is 13 residues. Trimming stripped 4 bases from V and 1 base from J, with 7 bases between. The germline V gene has CDR1 SGHRS and CDR2 YFSETQ. CDR3 amino acids: CASSMSGTDTQYF. As DNA, the CDR3 is TGCGCCAGCAGCATGTCGGGCACAGATACGCAGTATTTT.

CDR3 amino acids: CASSLRGGDEQYF. The CDR3, as DNA: TGTGCCAGCAGTCTACGAGGGGGCGACGAGCAGTACTTC. The chain recombines TRBV6-1 with TRBJ2-5, with TRBD1 matching over 7 bases. The assigned J gene may be wrong: the sequence end matches TRBJ2-7 better. The CDR3 runs 13 residues. Germline CDR1 is MNHNS and CDR2 is SASEGT.

This sequence joins TRBV27 and TRBJ1-1, with 11 nucleotides matching TRBD1. The V segment lost 5 bases and the J segment 5 bases; nucleotides outside the gene matches: 7. CDR3 length: 15 residues. Germline CDR1 reads MNHEY; CDR2 reads SMNVEV (reference sequence). The CDR3: CASSVGTGGGTEAFF. CDR3 bases: TGTGCCAGCAGTGTAGGGACAGGGGGGGGGACTGAAGCTTTCTTT.

This clone was seen a few times. The V gene is TRBV19, the J gene TRBJ2-2; no firm D call. This CDR3 has 14 amino acids. Germline CDR1 and CDR2: LNHDA and SQIVND (reference sequence). V lost 0 bases and J 1 base, leaving 3 bases between the germline ends. The CDR3 is CASSIDGNTGELFF. For the CDR3, the DNA is TGTGCCAGTAGTATAGATGGGAACACCGGGGAGCTGTTTTTT.

This chain links TRBV19 with TRBJ2-7; possibly TRBD1 or TRBD2 for D (5 bases each). The CDR3 consists of 14 residues. With 2 bases removed from V and 2 bases from J, the gap between germline ends came to 10 bases. Per the germline V gene, CDR1 is LNHDA and CDR2 is SQIVND (reference sequence). The CDR3 DNA sequence: TGTGCCAGTAGTATATTGGGGGTTACCTACGAGCAGTACTTC. Translating gives CASSILGVTYEQYF.

J is TRBJ2-7 and V is TRBV9; D possibly corresponds to TRBD1 (6 bases). The CDR3 has 15 residues. The germline V and J ends were trimmed by 0 bases and 0 bases, with 10 bases remaining between them. Per the germline V gene, CDR1 is SGDLS and CDR2 is YYNGEE. DNA for the CDR3: TGTGCCAGCAGCGTAGCCACAGGGAGCTCCTACGAGCAGTACTTC. Translating gives CASSVATGSSYEQYF.

This chain connects TRBV5-1 to TRBJ2-7, with 9 positions matching TRBD1. Unmatched junction bases numbered 3, after V lost 0 bases and J lost 2 bases. The CDR3 contains 15 residues. Germline V gene sequence: CDR1 SGHRS, CDR2 YFSETQ. As DNA, the CDR3 is TGCGCCAGCAGCTTGGGGGACAGGGATGCCTACGAGCAGTACTTC. Translated, it gives CASSLGDRDAYEQYF.